The clone carrying this T cell receptor beta chain was seen only a few times. CDR1 and CDR2 from the germline V gene are GTSNPN and SVGIG (reference sequence). This CDR3 contains 11 residues. Deletions cut 4 bases from V and 6 bases from J, with 10 bases between. RNA transcripts served as the template for amplifying TCR beta CDR3 regions. With the HTBI primer set, the TCR CDR3 went through a first round of RT-PCR. TCRdb re-called the multiplex PCR reads through MiXCR, storing one row per CDR3 protein. The sample comprises roughly 380,000 distinct CDR3 sequences, about 13% of which are singletons, and about 20% rests with the top ten. The data are from a study of T cells in Graves' hyperthyroidism and ophthalmopathy.

The receptor was derived from a young man with Graves' hyperthyroidism that later progressed to Graves' ophthalmopathy. Sequencing was performed on blood. The chain links TRBV30 to TRBJ2-7; D remains unclear. The CDR3 here is CAWTATSEQYF. The CDR3 nucleotides are TGTGCCTGGACCGCGACGAGCGAGCAGTACTTC.